This T cell receptor beta chain was captured by sequencing in a study of OX40 agonist ivuxolimab in advanced cancers. Study background: Patients were dosed intravenously with ivuxolimab at 0.01 to 10 mg/kg every 2 weeks.

The V gene lost 5 bases and the J gene lost 7 bases, with 12 bases spanning the gap. Germline V CDR1 and CDR2: MDHEN, SYDVKM. The CDR3 covers 14 residues. General study results and limits: The CD4+ and CD8+ T cells in the blood had expanded clonally by week 6 at 0.1 to 3.0 mg/kg. The study found that CD8+ T cells averaged more expanded clones than CD4+. Near-lowest levels of clonal expansion characterized partial responders at 0.1-3.0 mg/kg.

With regard to this clone: Its antigen is currently unknown.

Method: immunoSEQ multiplex PCR; TCRdb's copy keeps in-frame clones and lacks some. The table has about 54,000 clones, approximately 80% seen once. The input for sequencing was CD4+ or CD8+ T cells sorted from blood, taken in a trial of the OX40 agonist ivuxolimab. This rearrangement joins TRBV28 to TRBJ1-6; D is possibly TRBD1 (6 bases). The receptor was isolated from an adult with an advanced solid tumor such as melanoma, head and neck, liver or kidney cancer. CDR3 in amino acids: CASSLGQPNSPLHF. CDR3 coding DNA: TGTGCCAGCAGTCTCGGACAGCCGAATTCACCCCTCCACTTT.